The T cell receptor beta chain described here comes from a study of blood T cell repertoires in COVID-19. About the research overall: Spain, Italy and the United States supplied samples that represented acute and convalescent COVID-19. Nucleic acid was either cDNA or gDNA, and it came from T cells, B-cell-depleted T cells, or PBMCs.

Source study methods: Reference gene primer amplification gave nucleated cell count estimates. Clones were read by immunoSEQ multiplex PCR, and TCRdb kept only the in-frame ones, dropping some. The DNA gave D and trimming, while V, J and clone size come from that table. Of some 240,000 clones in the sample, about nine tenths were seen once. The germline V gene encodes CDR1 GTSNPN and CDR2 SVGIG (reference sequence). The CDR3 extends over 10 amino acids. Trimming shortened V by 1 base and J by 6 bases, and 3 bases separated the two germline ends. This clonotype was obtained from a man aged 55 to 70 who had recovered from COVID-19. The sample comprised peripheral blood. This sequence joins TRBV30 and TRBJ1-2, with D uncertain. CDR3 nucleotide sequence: TGTGCCTGGAGTGGTAATGGCTACACCTTC. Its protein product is CAWSGNGYTF.